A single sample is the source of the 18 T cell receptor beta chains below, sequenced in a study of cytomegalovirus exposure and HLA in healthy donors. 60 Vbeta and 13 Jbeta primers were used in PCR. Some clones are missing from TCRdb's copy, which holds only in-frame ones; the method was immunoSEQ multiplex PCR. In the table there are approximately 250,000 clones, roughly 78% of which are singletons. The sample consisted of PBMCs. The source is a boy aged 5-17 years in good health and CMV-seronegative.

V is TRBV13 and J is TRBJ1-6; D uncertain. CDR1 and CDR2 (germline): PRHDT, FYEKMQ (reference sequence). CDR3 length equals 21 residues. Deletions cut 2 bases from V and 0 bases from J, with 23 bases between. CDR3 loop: CASSLNLGGSLRLSYNSPLHF. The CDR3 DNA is TGTGCCAGCAGCTTAAACCTGGGAGGATCTCTCAGGCTCTCCTATAATTCACCCCTCCACTTT.

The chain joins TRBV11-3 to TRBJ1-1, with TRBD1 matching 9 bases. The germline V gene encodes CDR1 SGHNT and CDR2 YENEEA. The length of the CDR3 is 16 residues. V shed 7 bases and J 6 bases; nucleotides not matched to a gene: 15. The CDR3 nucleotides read TGTGCCAGCACCAAACCCTTCGGACAGGGGAGGTCTGAAGCTTTCTTT. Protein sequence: CASTKPFGQGRSEAFF.

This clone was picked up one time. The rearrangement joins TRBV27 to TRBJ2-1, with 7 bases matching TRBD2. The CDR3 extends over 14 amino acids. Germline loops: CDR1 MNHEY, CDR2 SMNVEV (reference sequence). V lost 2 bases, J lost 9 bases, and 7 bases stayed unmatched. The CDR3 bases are TGTGCCAGCAGTTTAGGGCAGGGAGGGGCTGAGCAGTTCTTC. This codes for CASSLGQGGAEQFF.

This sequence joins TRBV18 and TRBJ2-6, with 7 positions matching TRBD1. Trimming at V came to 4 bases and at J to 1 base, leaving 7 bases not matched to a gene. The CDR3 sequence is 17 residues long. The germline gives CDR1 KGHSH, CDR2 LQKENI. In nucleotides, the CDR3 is TGTGCCAGCTCACAGTCAGGGGGTTCGTCTGGGGCCAACGTCCTGACTTTC. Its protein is CASSQSGGSSGANVLTF.

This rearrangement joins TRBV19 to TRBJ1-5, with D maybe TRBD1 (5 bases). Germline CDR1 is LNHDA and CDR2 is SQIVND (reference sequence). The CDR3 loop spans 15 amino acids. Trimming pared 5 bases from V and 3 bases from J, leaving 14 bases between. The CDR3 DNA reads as TGTGCCAGTAGTGATGGTGGAGGGGACAATCAGCCCCAGCATTTT. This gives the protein CASSDGGGDNQPQHF.

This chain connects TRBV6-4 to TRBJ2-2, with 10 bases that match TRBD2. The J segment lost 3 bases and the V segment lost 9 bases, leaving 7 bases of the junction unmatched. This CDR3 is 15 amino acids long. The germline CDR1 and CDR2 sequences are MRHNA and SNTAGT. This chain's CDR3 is CASGAGGPDTGELFF. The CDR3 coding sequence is TGTGCCAGTGGAGCGGGAGGGCCTGACACCGGGGAGCTGTTTTTT.

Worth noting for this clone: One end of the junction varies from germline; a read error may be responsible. CDR3 sequence reads: CASSLVVSNYGYPF. The CDR3 region has the DNA TGTGCCAGCAGCTTAGTAGTGAGTAACTATGGCTACCCCTTC. The chain carries TRBV7-9 and TRBJ1-2, with no clear D. The CDR3 length is 14 residues. From germline, CDR1 is SEHNR and CDR2 FQNEAQ (reference sequence).

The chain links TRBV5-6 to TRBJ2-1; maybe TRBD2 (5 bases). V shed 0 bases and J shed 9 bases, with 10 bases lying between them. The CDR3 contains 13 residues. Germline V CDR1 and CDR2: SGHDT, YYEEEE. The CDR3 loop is CASSLDPRGEQFF. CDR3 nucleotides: TGTGCCAGCAGCTTGGATCCACGGGGTGAGCAGTTCTTC.

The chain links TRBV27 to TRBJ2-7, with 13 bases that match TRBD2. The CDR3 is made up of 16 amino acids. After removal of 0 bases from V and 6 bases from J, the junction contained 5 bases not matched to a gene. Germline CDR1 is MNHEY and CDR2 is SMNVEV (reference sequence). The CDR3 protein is CASSLSGTSGTLEQYF. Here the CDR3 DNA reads TGTGCCAGCAGTTTATCCGGGACTAGCGGGACCCTCGAGCAGTACTTC.

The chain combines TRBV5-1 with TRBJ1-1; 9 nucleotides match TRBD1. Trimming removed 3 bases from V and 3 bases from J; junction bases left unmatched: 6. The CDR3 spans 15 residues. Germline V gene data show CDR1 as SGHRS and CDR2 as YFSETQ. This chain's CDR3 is CASSWDRVVYTEAFF. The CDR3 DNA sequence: TGCGCCAGCAGCTGGGACAGGGTGGTGTACACTGAAGCTTTCTTT.

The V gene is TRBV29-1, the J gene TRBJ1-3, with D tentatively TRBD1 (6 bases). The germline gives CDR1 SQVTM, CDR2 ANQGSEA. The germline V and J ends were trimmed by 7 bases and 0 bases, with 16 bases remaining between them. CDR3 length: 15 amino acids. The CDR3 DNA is TGCAGCGGAACTGCCAGGGGAAGCTCTGGAAACACCATATATTTT. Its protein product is CSGTARGSSGNTIYF.

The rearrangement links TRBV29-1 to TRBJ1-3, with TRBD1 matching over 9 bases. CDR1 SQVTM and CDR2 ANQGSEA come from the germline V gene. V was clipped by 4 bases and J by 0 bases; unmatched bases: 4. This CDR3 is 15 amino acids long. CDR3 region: CSVAGTGFSGNTIYF. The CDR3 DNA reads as TGCAGCGTTGCCGGGACAGGGTTCTCTGGAAACACCATATATTTT.

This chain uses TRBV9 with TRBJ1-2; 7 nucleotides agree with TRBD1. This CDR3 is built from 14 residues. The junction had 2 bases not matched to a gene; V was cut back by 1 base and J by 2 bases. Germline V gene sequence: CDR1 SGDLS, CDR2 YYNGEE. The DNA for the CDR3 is TGTGCCAGCAGCGTAATGACAGGGAACTATGGCTACACCTTC. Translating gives CASSVMTGNYGYTF.

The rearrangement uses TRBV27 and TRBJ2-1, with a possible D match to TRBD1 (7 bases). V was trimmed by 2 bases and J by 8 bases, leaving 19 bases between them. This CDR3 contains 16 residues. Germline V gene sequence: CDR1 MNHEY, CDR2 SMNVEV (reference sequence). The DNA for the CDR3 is TGTGCCAGCAGTTTAGTGTCAGGGGGAGGTAGGGATGAGCAGTTCTTC. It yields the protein CASSLVSGGGRDEQFF.

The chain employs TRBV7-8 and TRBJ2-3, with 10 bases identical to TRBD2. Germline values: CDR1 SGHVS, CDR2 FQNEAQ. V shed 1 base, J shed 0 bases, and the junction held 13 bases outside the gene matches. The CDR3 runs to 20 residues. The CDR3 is CASSLGALAGVLRSTDTQYF. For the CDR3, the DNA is TGTGCCAGCAGCTTAGGTGCTCTAGCGGGGGTCCTTCGAAGCACAGATACGCAGTATTTT.

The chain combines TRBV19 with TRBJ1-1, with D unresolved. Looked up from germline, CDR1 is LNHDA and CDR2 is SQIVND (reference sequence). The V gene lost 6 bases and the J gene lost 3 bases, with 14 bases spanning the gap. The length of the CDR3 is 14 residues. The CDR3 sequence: CASSEGRYDTEAFF. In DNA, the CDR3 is TGTGCCAGTAGCGAGGGAAGATACGACACTGAAGCTTTCTTT.

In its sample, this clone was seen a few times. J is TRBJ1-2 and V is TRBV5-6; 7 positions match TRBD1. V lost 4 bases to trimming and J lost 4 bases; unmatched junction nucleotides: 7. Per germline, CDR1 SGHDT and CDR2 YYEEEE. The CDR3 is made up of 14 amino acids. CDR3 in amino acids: CASSILQGIYGYTF. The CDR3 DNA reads TGTGCCAGCAGCATTCTACAGGGGATCTATGGCTACACCTTC.

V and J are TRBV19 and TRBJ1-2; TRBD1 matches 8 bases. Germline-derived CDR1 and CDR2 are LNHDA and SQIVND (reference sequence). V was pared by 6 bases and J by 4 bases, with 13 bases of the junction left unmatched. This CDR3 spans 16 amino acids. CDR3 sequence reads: CASSLSTGGRSYGYTF. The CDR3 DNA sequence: TGTGCCAGTAGCCTGAGTACAGGGGGGAGGAGCTATGGCTACACCTTC.